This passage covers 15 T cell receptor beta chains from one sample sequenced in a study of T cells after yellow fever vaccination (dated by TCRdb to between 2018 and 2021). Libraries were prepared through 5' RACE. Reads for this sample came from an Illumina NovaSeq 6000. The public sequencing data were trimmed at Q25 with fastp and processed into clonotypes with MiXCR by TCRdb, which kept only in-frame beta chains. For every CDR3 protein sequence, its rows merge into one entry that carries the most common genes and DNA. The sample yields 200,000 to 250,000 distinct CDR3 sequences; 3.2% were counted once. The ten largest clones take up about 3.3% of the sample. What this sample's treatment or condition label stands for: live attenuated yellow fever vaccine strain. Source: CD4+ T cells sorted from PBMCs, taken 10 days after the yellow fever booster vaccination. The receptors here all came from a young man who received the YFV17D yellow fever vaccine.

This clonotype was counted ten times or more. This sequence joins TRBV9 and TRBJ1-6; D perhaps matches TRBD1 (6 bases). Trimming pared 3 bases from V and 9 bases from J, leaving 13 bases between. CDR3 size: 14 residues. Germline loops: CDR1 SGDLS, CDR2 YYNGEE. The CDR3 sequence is CASSGSQGGSPLHF. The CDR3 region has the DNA TGTGCCAGCAGCGGATCACAGGGAGGTTCACCCCTCCACTTT.

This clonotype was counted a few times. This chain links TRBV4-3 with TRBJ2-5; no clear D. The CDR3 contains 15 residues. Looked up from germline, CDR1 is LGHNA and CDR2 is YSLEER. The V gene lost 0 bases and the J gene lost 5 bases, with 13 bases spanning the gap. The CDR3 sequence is CASSQDLSSWETQYF. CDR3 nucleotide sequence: TGCGCCAGCAGCCAAGATCTAAGTAGCTGGGAGACCCAGTACTTC.

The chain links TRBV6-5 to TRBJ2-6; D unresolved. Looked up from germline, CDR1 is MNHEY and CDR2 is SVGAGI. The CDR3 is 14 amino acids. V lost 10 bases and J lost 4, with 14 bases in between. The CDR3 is CATALMVGANVLTF. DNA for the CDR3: TGTGCCACCGCACTTATGGTAGGGGCCAACGTCCTGACTTTC.

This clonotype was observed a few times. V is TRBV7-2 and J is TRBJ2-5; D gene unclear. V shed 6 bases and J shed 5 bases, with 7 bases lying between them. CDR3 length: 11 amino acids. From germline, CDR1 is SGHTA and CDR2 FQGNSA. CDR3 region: CASRTVETQYF. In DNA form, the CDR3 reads TGTGCCAGCAGGACCGTGGAGACCCAGTACTTC.

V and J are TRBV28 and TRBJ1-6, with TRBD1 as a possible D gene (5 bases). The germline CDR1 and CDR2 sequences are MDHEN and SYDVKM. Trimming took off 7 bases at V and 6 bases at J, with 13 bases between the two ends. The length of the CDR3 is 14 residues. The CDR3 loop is CASISGGGNSPLHF. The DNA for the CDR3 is TGTGCCAGCATCTCCGGGGGAGGTAATTCACCCCTCCACTTT.

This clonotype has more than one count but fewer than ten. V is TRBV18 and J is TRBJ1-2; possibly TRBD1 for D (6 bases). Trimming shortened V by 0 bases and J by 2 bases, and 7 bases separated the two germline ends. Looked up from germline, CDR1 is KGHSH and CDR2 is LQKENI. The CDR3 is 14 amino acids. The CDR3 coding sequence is TGTGCCAGCTCACCACCAGGACAGAACTATGGCTACACCTTC. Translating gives CASSPPGQNYGYTF.

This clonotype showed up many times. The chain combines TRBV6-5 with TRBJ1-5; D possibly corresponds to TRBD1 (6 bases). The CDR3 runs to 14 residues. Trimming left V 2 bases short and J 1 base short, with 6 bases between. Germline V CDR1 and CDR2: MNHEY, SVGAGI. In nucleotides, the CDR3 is TGTGCCAGCAGTTACGACAGGAGCAATCAGCCCCAGCATTTT. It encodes CASSYDRSNQPQHF.

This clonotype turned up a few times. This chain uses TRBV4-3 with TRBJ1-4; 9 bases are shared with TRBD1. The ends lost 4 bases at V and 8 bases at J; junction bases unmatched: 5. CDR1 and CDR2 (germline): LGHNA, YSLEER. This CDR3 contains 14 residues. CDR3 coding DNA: TGCGCCAGCAGCCGGGGACAGGGAGGAGAAAAACTGTTTTTT. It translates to CASSRGQGGEKLFF.

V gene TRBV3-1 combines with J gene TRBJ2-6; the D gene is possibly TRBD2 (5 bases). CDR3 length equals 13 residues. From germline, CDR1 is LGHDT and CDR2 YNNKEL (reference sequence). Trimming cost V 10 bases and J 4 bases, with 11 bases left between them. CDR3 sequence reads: CATSGKGANVLTF. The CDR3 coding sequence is TGTGCCACATCCGGGAAAGGGGCCAACGTCCTGACTTTC. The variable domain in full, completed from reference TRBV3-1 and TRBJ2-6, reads DTAVSQTPKYLVTQMGNDKSIKCEQNLGHDTMYWYKQDSKKFLKIMFSYNNKELIINETVPNRFSPKSPDKAHLNLHINSLELGDSAVYFCATSGKGANVLTFGAGSRLTVL.

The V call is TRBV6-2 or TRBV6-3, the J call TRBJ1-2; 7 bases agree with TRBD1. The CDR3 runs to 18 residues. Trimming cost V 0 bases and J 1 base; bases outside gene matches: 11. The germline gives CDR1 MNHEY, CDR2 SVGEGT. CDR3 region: CASSYSTAGGHFNYGYTF. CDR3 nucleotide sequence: TGTGCCAGCAGTTACTCGACGGCAGGGGGACACTTTAACTATGGCTACACCTTC.

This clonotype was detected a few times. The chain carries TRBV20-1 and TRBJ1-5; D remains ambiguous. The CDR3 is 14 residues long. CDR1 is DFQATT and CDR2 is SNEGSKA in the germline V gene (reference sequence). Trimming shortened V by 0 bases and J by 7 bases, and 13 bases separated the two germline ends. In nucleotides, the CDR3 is TGCAGTGCTAGAGATAGGCCCGGGTGGCAGCCCCAGCATTTT. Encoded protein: CSARDRPGWQPQHF.

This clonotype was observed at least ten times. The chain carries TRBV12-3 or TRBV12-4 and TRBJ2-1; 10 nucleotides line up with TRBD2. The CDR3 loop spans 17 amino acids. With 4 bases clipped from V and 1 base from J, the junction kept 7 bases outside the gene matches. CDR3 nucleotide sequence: TGTGCCAGCAGTTCGTTAGCGGGGGGCAGGTCCTACAATGAGCAGTTCTTC. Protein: CASSSLAGGRSYNEQFF.

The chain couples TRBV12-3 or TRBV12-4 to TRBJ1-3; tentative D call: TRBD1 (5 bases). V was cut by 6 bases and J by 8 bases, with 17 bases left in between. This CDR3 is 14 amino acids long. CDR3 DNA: TGTGCCAGCAGAATAGCCCGGGGGGTAGACACCATATATTTT. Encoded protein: CASRIARGVDTIYF.

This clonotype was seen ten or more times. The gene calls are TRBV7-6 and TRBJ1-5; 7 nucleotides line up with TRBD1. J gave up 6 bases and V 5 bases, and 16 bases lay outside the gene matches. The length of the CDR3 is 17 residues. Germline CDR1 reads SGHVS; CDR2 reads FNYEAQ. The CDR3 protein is CASSSGVAGGSRQPQHF. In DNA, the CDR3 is TGTGCCAGCAGCAGCGGGGTAGCAGGGGGTAGCCGTCAGCCCCAGCATTTT.

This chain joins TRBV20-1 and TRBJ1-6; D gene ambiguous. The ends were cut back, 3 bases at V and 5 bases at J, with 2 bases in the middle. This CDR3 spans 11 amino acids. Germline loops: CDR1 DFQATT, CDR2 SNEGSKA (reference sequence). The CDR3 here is CSARNNSPLHF. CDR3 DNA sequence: TGCAGTGCTAGGAATAATTCACCCCTCCACTTT.